This TCR beta chain is drawn from a study of blood T cell repertoires in COVID-19. Overall study context: Specimens from acute and convalescent COVID-19 originated in the United States, Italy and Spain. T cells, B-cell-depleted T cells, or PBMCs supplied cDNA or gDNA.

In the study's own analysis: Nucleated cell number was recorded as an estimate derived from reference gene primer amplification. Produced via immunoSEQ multiplex PCR; TCRdb's table is partial and in-frame only. Clone size and the V and J calls come from that table; the DNA yielded D and trimming. Among fewer than 180,000 clones listed, just over 85% were seen once. V dropped 2 bases and J dropped 5; count of bases not matched to a gene: 9. The V gene's germline CDR1 is SGHTA and CDR2 FQGTGA. The CDR3 consists of 16 residues. The TCR sequence derives from a man in his 70s with acute or convalescent COVID-19. The V and J genes are TRBV7-3 and TRBJ2-1; 7 bases are shared with TRBD2. Specimen: peripheral blood. The CDR3 nucleotides are TGTGCCAGCAGCTTAGGACCGGGAGGCCCCCACAATGAGCAGTTCTTC. Protein: CASSLGPGGPHNEQFF.